Listed here are 16 T cell receptor beta chains from one sample, sequenced in a study of control samples from healthy donors and cancer patients. This table comes from immunoSEQ multiplex PCR, and its TCRdb copy is limited to in-frame clones, with some not included. The sample lists 100,000 to 120,000 clones; roughly 90% were seen once. Sequences were obtained from PBMCs. These receptor sequences come from a woman aged 55 to 70 with lung cancer.

In its sample, this clone was seen once. V usage is TRBV7-3 and J usage is TRBJ2-3; 8 nucleotides agree with TRBD1. The CDR3 runs 15 residues. Germline trimming cut 6 bases from V and 0 bases from J; bases unmatched to any gene: 5. Germline assignment: CDR1 SGHTA and CDR2 FQGTGA. CDR3 in amino acids: CASSSGQGSTDTQYF. The CDR3 DNA follows: TGTGCCAGCAGTTCTGGACAGGGTAGCACAGATACGCAGTATTTT. Using reference TRBV7-3 and TRBJ2-3 for the parts outside the CDR3, the full variable domain is GAGVSQTPSNKVTEKGKYVELRCDPISGHTALYWYRQSLGQGPEFLIYFQGTGAADDSGLPNDRFFAVRPEGSVSTLKIQRTERGDSAVYLCASSSGQGSTDTQYFGPGTRLTVL.

This chain connects TRBV14 to TRBJ2-3; D is unclear. This CDR3 spans 12 amino acids. The germline V gene encodes CDR1 SGHDN and CDR2 FVKESK. Trimming removed 5 bases from V and 10 bases from J, with 13 bases in between. The chain's CDR3 is CASSYGPSPQYF. CDR3 coding DNA: TGTGCCAGCAGCTATGGACCTTCCCCGCAGTATTTT.

In its sample, this clone was seen once. The chain uses TRBV5-5 and TRBJ1-6, with 7 bases aligning to TRBD1. Germline V gene data show CDR1 as SGHKS and CDR2 as YYEKEE (reference sequence). V shed 2 bases and J 7 bases; nucleotides not matched to a gene: 6. The CDR3 length is 15 residues. CDR3 loop: CASSFDRAKNSPLHF. The CDR3 DNA follows: TGTGCCAGCAGCTTTGACAGGGCCAAAAATTCACCCCTCCACTTT.

The chain recombines TRBV6-5 with TRBJ2-6; no clear D. Trimming removed 7 bases at V and 2 bases at J, with 3 bases between. Germline V gene sequence: CDR1 MNHEY, CDR2 SVGAGI. CDR3 length: 12 amino acids. In DNA form, the CDR3 reads TGTGCCAGCACTCCTGGGGCCAACGTCCTGACTTTC. Translated, it gives CASTPGANVLTF.

The chain recombines TRBV11-3 with TRBJ2-1, with 8 bases lining up with TRBD2. CDR3 length equals 15 residues. Trimming cost V 2 bases and J 10 bases; bases outside gene matches: 10. Germline V gene sequence: CDR1 SGHNT, CDR2 YENEEA. The chain's CDR3 is CASSLFQVAGGEQFF. The CDR3 nucleotides are TGTGCCAGCAGCTTATTCCAAGTGGCGGGAGGCGAGCAGTTCTTC.

V gene TRBV7-2 combines with J gene TRBJ1-1, with 7 bases fitting TRBD1. The CDR3 consists of 12 residues. Germline-derived CDR1 and CDR2 are SGHTA and FQGNSA. V lost 5 bases and J lost 7; bases outside the gene matches: 4. Written as DNA, the CDR3 is TGTGCCAGCAGCCCCGGGACAGTTGAAGCTTTCTTT. This translates into CASSPGTVEAFF.

This sequence joins TRBV30 and TRBJ1-5; D is unresolved. Between the trimmed V and J ends, which lost 0 bases and 7 bases, there was a span of 13 bases. The CDR3 is made up of 14 amino acids. Germline lookup yields CDR1 GTSNPN and CDR2 SVGIG (reference sequence). Written as DNA, the CDR3 is TGTGCCTGGAGTGTAGAGGAAGGAAAACAGCCCCAGCATTTT. It encodes CAWSVEEGKQPQHF.

This rearrangement joins TRBV11-2 to TRBJ2-7; the match to TRBD2 covers 7 bases. The V and J ends lost 5 bases and 0 bases, in that order; junction bases with no gene match: 10. This CDR3 is 16 amino acids long. The germline gives CDR1 SGHAT, CDR2 FQNNGV. The CDR3 DNA sequence: TGTGCCAGCAGCGGGTTCGGGGGGTACAGCTCCTACGAGCAGTACTTC. The encoded protein is CASSGFGGYSSYEQYF.

The chain has TRBV2 and TRBJ1-4; TRBD1 matches at 8 bases. Germline-derived CDR1 and CDR2 are SNHLY and FYNNEI. The V gene end was trimmed by 4 bases and the J gene end by 7 bases; junction bases not matched to a gene: 8. This CDR3 spans 15 amino acids. The DNA for the CDR3 is TGTGCCAGCAGTGCAGACAGGGGAGGAGGTGAAAAACTGTTTTTT. Amino acid sequence: CASSADRGGGEKLFF. The variable domain in full, completed from reference TRBV2 and TRBJ1-4, reads EPEVTQTPSHQVTQMGQEVILRCVPISNHLYFYWYRQILGQKVEFLVSFYNNEISEKSEIFDDQFSVERPDGSNFTLKIRSTKLEDSAMYFCASSADRGGGEKLFFGSGTQLSVL.

The V call is TRBV19, the J call TRBJ2-2; TRBD1 is a possible D gene (5 bases). In germline, CDR1 is LNHDA, CDR2 SQIVND (reference sequence). Trimming pared 4 bases from V and 0 bases from J, leaving 12 bases between. The CDR3 has 16 residues. CDR3 DNA sequence: TGTGCCAGTAGTACCGTAGGACACTCGAACACCGGGGAGCTGTTTTTT. Translated, it gives CASSTVGHSNTGELFF.

J is TRBJ2-7 and V is TRBV27, with 8 bases matching TRBD2. The CDR3 loop spans 15 amino acids. Trimming at V came to 5 bases and at J to 2 bases, leaving 8 bases not matched to a gene. Per germline, CDR1 MNHEY and CDR2 SMNVEV (reference sequence). The CDR3 nucleotides read TGTGCCAGCAGTCTCTCCGGGGGGGGAACCTACGAGCAGTACTTC. Residues: CASSLSGGGTYEQYF.

The chain links TRBV10-3 to TRBJ2-7, with D possibly TRBD2 on 5 matching bases. V was trimmed by 3 bases and J by 2 bases, leaving 14 bases between them. This CDR3 is built from 15 residues. The germline V gene has CDR1 ENHRY and CDR2 SYGVKD. CDR3 sequence (DNA): TGTGCCATCAGTGAACTCATGGGGAGTACCTACGAGCAGTACTTC. This gives the protein CAISELMGSTYEQYF.

J is TRBJ2-1 and V is TRBV5-1; 12 bases match TRBD1. Trimming at V came to 5 bases and at J to 9 bases, leaving 9 bases not matched to a gene. Germline V lookup: CDR1 SGHRS, CDR2 YFSETQ. The CDR3 covers 15 residues. The CDR3 loop reads CASRVTGQGASEQFF. The CDR3 DNA is TGCGCCAGCAGAGTGACGGGACAGGGGGCGAGTGAGCAGTTCTTC.

This clone was seen once. This sequence joins TRBV30 and TRBJ2-3; D is possibly TRBD2 (5 bases). V was shortened by 6 bases and J by 4 bases, with 14 bases between the two germline ends. From germline, CDR1 is GTSNPN and CDR2 SVGIG (reference sequence). This CDR3 has 13 residues. CDR3 amino acids: CACGAHGADTQYF. The CDR3, as DNA: TGTGCCTGTGGTGCCCACGGGGCAGATACGCAGTATTTT.

This chain uses TRBV5-1 with TRBJ1-1; TRBD1 agrees at 9 bases. Germline V lookup: CDR1 SGHRS, CDR2 YFSETQ. Losses at the gene ends were 8 bases for V and 1 base for J; bases not matched to a gene: 3. The length of the CDR3 is 13 residues. The CDR3 sequence is CASRDRANTEAFF. As DNA, the CDR3 is TGCGCCAGTAGGGACAGGGCGAACACTGAAGCTTTCTTT.

This clone was observed once. This sequence joins TRBV7-9 and TRBJ1-6; D call uncertain. Per germline, CDR1 SEHNR and CDR2 FQNEAQ (reference sequence). CDR3 length: 16 amino acids. V was pared by 2 bases and J by 7 bases, with 15 bases between. The CDR3 region has the DNA TGTGCCAGCAGCTTAAGCAGACCCGTCTTGAATTCACCCCTCCACTTT. Translating it yields CASSLSRPVLNSPLHF.